The clone carrying this T cell receptor beta chain was observed once. This entry is derived from a study of OX40 agonist ivuxolimab in advanced cancers. Study overall: In this cohort, patients received ivuxolimab, an agonistic anti-OX40 (CD134) antibody.

The CDR3 totals 16 residues. V lost 2 bases and J lost 7; bases outside the gene matches: 5. The V gene's germline CDR1 is SGHTA and CDR2 FQGNSA. Blood draws occurred at baseline, cycle 4 day 1, and cycle 7 day 1. This table comes from immunoSEQ multiplex PCR, and its TCRdb copy is limited to in-frame clones, with some not included. This table holds 90,000 or so clones, about 91% found once. The rearrangement uses TRBV7-2 and TRBJ2-2, with 12 positions matching TRBD2. The source was CD4+ or CD8+ T cells sorted from blood, collected in a trial of the OX40 agonist ivuxolimab. The clonotype comes from an adult with an advanced solid tumor such as melanoma, head and neck, liver or kidney cancer. The CDR3 loop is CASSLQLAGGGGELFF. CDR3 bases: TGTGCCAGCAGCTTACAACTAGCGGGAGGAGGCGGGGAGCTGTTTTTT.